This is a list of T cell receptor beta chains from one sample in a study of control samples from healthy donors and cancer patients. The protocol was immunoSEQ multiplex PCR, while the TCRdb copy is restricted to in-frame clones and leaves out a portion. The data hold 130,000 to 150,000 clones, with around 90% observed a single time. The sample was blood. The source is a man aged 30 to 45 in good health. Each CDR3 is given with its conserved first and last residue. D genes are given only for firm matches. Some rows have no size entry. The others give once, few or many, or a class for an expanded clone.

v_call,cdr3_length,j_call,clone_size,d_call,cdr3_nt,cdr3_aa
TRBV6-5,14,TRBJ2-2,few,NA,TGTGCCACCCCGCGCTCTCTCGCCACCGGGGAGCTGTTTTTT,CATPRSLATGELFF
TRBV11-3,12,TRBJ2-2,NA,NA,TGTGCCAGCAGCACGCGAACCGGGGAGCTGTTTTTT,CASSTRTGELFF
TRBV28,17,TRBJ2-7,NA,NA,TGTGCCAGCAGCCCTCCCTCTACAAGGATGACACCCCACGAGCAGTACTTC,CASSPPSTRMTPHEQYF
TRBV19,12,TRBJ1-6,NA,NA,TGTGCCAGTAGTATGGGTAATTCACCCCTCCACTTT,CASSMGNSPLHF
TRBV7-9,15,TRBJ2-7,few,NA,TGTGCCAGCAGCGCCACGATGGGGGCGGCCTACGAGCAGTACTTC,CASSATMGAAYEQYF
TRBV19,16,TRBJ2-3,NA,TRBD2,TGTGCCAGTAGTTCGAGCGGGGGGTCTTTGGCAGATACGCAGTATTTT,CASSSSGGSLADTQYF
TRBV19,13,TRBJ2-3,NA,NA,TGTGCCACCCGAGAACAGTTCCCAGATACGCAGTATTTT,CATREQFPDTQYF
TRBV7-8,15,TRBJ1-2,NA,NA,TGTGCCAGCAGCTTAGAAAGGGGCGGGAACTATGGCTACACCTTC,CASSLERGGNYGYTF
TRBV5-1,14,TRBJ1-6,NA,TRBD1,TGCGCCAGCAGGACGGGACAGATAAATTCACCCCTCCACTTT,CASRTGQINSPLHF
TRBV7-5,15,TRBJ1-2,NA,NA,TGTGTCAGAAGCAGTATCAGTGCGGGTATTTATGGCTACACCTTC,CVRSSISAGIYGYTF
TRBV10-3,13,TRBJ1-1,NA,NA,TGTGCCATCAATGGGGGCTTGAACACTGAAGCTTTCTTT,CAINGGLNTEAFF
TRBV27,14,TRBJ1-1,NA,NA,TGTGCCAGCAGTTTCGAAGGAGATAACACTGAAGCTTTCTTT,CASSFEGDNTEAFF
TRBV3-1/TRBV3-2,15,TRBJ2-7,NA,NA,TGTGCCAGCAGCTTACCGGGACGGAAAGCCTACGAGCAGTACTTC,CASSLPGRKAYEQYF
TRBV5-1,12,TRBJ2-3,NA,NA,TGCGCCAGCAGCCGGGACTTCGATACGCAGTATTTT,CASSRDFDTQYF
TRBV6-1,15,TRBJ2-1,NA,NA,TGTGCCAGCAGTGAAGGGCTAAGCTCCTACAATGAGCAGTTCTTC,CASSEGLSSYNEQFF
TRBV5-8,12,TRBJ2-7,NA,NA,TGTGCCAGCCGGCGGGTCTCCTACGAGCAGTACTTC,CASRRVSYEQYF
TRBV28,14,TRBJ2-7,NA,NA,TGTGCCAGCAGGCGAGGACAGTTTTCCTACGAGCAGTACTTC,CASRRGQFSYEQYF
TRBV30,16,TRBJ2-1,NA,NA,TGTGCCTGGAGTGTATATCGGGGGAACTCCTACAATGAGCAGTTCTTC,CAWSVYRGNSYNEQFF
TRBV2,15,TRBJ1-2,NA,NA,TGTGCCAGCAGTGAAATATTAGGCGCCGGCTATGGCTACACCTTC,CASSEILGAGYGYTF
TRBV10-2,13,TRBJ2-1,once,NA,TGCGCCAGCAGTGAGTCCGTTTGGGTGGAGCAGTTCTTC,CASSESVWVEQFF
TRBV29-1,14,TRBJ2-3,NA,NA,TGCAGCGTTGAGTGGATTCAGATCCCAGATACGCAGTATTTT,CSVEWIQIPDTQYF
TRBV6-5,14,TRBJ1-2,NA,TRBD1,TGTGCCAGCAACCCGGCAGGGGGTTGGGATGGCTACACCTTC,CASNPAGGWDGYTF
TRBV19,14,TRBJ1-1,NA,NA,TGTGCCAGTAGTATAGGTACAGGGTTCACTGAAGCTTTCTTT,CASSIGTGFTEAFF
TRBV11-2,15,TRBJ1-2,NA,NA,TGTGCCAGCAGCTTAGATATGGGGCGCGACTATGGCTACACCTTC,CASSLDMGRDYGYTF
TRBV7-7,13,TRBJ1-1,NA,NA,TGTGCCAGCAGCTTATCACTGAACACTGAAGCTTTCTTT,CASSLSLNTEAFF
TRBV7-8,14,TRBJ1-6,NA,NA,TGTGCCAGCAGCTTAGTACTAGGCAATTCACCCCTCCACTTT,CASSLVLGNSPLHF
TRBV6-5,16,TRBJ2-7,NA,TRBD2,TGTGCCAGCAGTTACTCGATACTAGCGGGGGGGTACGAGCAGTACTTC,CASSYSILAGGYEQYF
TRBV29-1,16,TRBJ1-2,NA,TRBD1,TGCAGCGTTGAAGGCCCTCAGGGGGCGGTTAGCTATGGCTACACCTTC,CSVEGPQGAVSYGYTF
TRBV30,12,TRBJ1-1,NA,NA,TGTGCCTGGAGTGCCAGGGTCCCTGAAGCTTTCTTT,CAWSARVPEAFF
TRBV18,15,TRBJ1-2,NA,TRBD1,TGTGCCAGCTCACCAGAAACAGGGGTTAACTATGGCTACACCTTC,CASSPETGVNYGYTF
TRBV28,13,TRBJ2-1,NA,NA,TGTGCCAGCACCCCGGGGCACCGTGGACGGCAGTTCTTC,CASTPGHRGRQFF
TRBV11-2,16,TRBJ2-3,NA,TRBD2,TGTGCCAGCAGCCAACCCGCCGGGGGGGCCATAGATACGCAGTATTTT,CASSQPAGGAIDTQYF